What follows describes a single T cell receptor beta chain. Antigen unknown. CDR1 and CDR2 (germline): SEHNR, FQNEAQ (reference sequence). V was clipped by 5 bases and J by 0 bases, with 14 bases between them. The CDR3 sequence is 16 residues long. PCR used 60 Vbeta primers and 13 Jbeta primers. Measured with immunoSEQ multiplex PCR; TCRdb has only the in-frame clones, and not every one. The table records approximately 150,000 clones, roughly 80% of them present only once. This record belongs to a study of cytomegalovirus exposure and HLA in healthy donors. The study, taken as a whole, reports: Rarity held for most TCR sequences, but there were some public TCRs that occurred in many donors. Within the data, a cluster of highly shared sequence variants was likely a sequencing artifact.

The material sequenced was PBMCs. The chain combines TRBV7-9 with TRBJ2-1; possible D gene TRBD1, 7 bases. The receptor was derived from a woman in her twenties or thirties in good health and CMV-seropositive. Here the CDR3 reads CASSIPQGGSYNEQFF. The CDR3 DNA reads TGTGCCAGCAGCATTCCTCAGGGGGGCTCCTACAATGAGCAGTTCTTC.